The 25 T cell receptor beta chains below were found in one sample sequenced in a study of cytomegalovirus exposure and HLA in healthy donors. The assay was immunoSEQ multiplex PCR, and TCRdb's table has in-frame clones only and misses some. The table has more than 110,000 clones, about 95% seen once. The sequenced sample consisted of PBMCs. These receptors were collected from a man aged 18 to 30 in good health and CMV-seropositive.

The chain combines TRBV28 with TRBJ1-5; tentatively, D is TRBD1 (5 bases). The germline V gene encodes CDR1 MDHEN and CDR2 SYDVKM. This CDR3 has 15 amino acids. V lost 4 bases and J 5 bases, leaving 15 bases between the germline ends. The chain's CDR3 is CASSSRVRVDQPQHF. CDR3 coding DNA: TGTGCCAGCAGTTCCCGGGTCAGGGTCGATCAGCCCCAGCATTTT.

V gene TRBV6-5 combines with J gene TRBJ1-2, with D perhaps TRBD1 (6 bases). V lost 6 bases and J lost 4, with 12 bases in between. CDR3 length: 13 amino acids. Per the germline V gene, CDR1 is MNHEY and CDR2 is SVGAGI. CDR3: CASSPRGAYGYTF. The CDR3 coding sequence is TGTGCCAGCAGCCCCCGGGGGGCCTATGGCTACACCTTC.

This chain connects TRBV9 to TRBJ1-6; D possibly corresponds to TRBD1 (6 bases). Trimming removed 3 bases from V and 3 bases from J, with 13 bases in between. Germline V gives CDR1 SGDLS, CDR2 YYNGEE. The CDR3 extends over 16 amino acids. This chain's CDR3 is CASSERGGDYNSPLHF. The DNA of the CDR3 is TGTGCCAGCAGCGAAAGAGGGGGTGACTATAATTCACCCCTCCACTTT. The full variable domain, in which reference TRBV9 and TRBJ1-6 provide the parts outside the CDR3, is DSGVTQTPKHLITATGQRVTLRCSPRSGDLSVYWYQQSLDQGLQFLIQYYNGEERAKGNILERFSAQQFPDLHSELNLSSLELGDSALYFCASSERGGDYNSPLHFGNGTRLTVT.

The V call is TRBV5-1, the J call TRBJ2-3; 7 nucleotides match TRBD1. Germline assignment: CDR1 SGHRS and CDR2 YFSETQ. The CDR3 is 15 residues long. The V gene end was trimmed by 4 bases and the J gene end by 2 bases; junction bases not matched to a gene: 7. The CDR3 here is CASSERTGNTDTQYF. In nucleotides, the CDR3 is TGCGCCAGCAGCGAGAGGACAGGAAACACAGATACGCAGTATTTT.

The rearrangement uses TRBV5-1 and TRBJ2-3; 7 nucleotides align to TRBD2. V dropped 0 bases and J dropped 6; count of bases not matched to a gene: 10. CDR1 is SGHRS and CDR2 is YFSETQ in the germline V gene. This CDR3 spans 16 amino acids. CDR3 in DNA: TGCGCCAGCAGCTTGGCTTCTAGCGGTTACACGGATACGCAGTATTTT. Translation gives CASSLASSGYTDTQYF. The variable domain in full, completed from reference TRBV5-1 and TRBJ2-3, reads KAGVTQTPRYLIKTRGQQVTLSCSPISGHRSVSWYQQTPGQGLQFLFEYFSETQRNKGNFPGRFSGRQFSNSRSEMNVSTLELGDSALYLCASSLASSGYTDTQYFGPGTRLTVL.

The chain has TRBV11-2 and TRBJ2-5, with D perhaps TRBD2 (5 bases). Per germline, CDR1 SGHAT and CDR2 FQNNGV. V lost 5 bases and J lost 5, with 18 bases in between. The CDR3 sequence is 15 residues long. This chain's CDR3 is CASSPRGSLEETQYF. The CDR3 DNA is TGTGCCAGCAGCCCCCGAGGGAGCTTGGAGGAGACCCAGTACTTC.

This rearrangement joins TRBV6-1 to TRBJ1-4, with D maybe TRBD1 (5 bases). V lost 3 bases, J lost 4 bases, and 12 bases lay in between. The CDR3 covers 15 residues. Germline CDR1 is MNHNS and CDR2 is SASEGT. The CDR3 DNA sequence: TGTGCCAGCAGTGATCTGGGCAGGGATAATGAAAAACTGTTTTTT. This codes for CASSDLGRDNEKLFF.

The chain combines TRBV11-2 with TRBJ1-2; D is ambiguous. The CDR3 sequence is 17 residues long. V was trimmed by 2 bases and J by 1 base, leaving 17 bases between them. Germline CDR1 reads SGHAT; CDR2 reads FQNNGV. In nucleotides, the CDR3 is TGTGCCAGCAGCTTACTGGCCGGGAAGGGATATAACTATGGCTACACCTTC. This translates into CASSLLAGKGYNYGYTF.

This chain links TRBV18 with TRBJ1-2; 11 bases line up with TRBD1. This CDR3 spans 14 amino acids. The germline gives CDR1 KGHSH, CDR2 LQKENI. The ends lost 2 bases at V and 8 bases at J; junction bases unmatched: 4. The CDR3 loop reads CASSPGTGGGGYTF. The CDR3 DNA sequence: TGTGCCAGCTCACCAGGGACAGGGGGAGGAGGCTACACCTTC.

A single count supports this clone. V usage is TRBV5-6 and J usage is TRBJ2-1; TRBD2 might be the D (6 bases). Looked up from germline, CDR1 is SGHDT and CDR2 is YYEEEE. Trimming shortened V by 1 base and J by 10 bases, and 12 bases separated the two germline ends. The CDR3 loop spans 13 amino acids. CDR3 DNA sequence: TGTGCCAGCAGCTTGTCGGGCGGACTAGAGCAGTTCTTC. This codes for CASSLSGGLEQFF.

This rearrangement joins TRBV6-5 to TRBJ2-7; 7 positions agree with TRBD1. The CDR3 has 15 residues. The V segment lost 6 bases and the J segment 0 bases; nucleotides outside the gene matches: 8. Germline V gives CDR1 MNHEY, CDR2 SVGAGI. CDR3 in amino acids: CASSTSTGTSYEQYF. DNA of the CDR3: TGTGCCAGCAGCACGTCGACAGGGACCTCCTACGAGCAGTACTTC.

This chain joins TRBV27 and TRBJ2-7; D ambiguous. V was shortened by 2 bases and J by 2 bases, with 13 bases between the two germline ends. The CDR3 is 15 residues long. Germline V gene data show CDR1 as MNHEY and CDR2 as SMNVEV (reference sequence). The CDR3 DNA sequence: TGTGCCAGCAGTTTACGCCGGAGTTTACCCTACGAGCAGTACTTC. The encoded protein is CASSLRRSLPYEQYF.

The rearrangement links TRBV28 to TRBJ2-3, with TRBD2 matching over 9 bases. Looked up from germline, CDR1 is MDHEN and CDR2 is SYDVKM. The CDR3 extends over 16 amino acids. V trimming: 5 bases; J trimming: 0 bases; junction bases outside the gene matches: 6. CDR3 in DNA: TGTGCCAGCAGTCCCCCTAGCGGGAAGAGCACAGATACGCAGTATTTT. Residues: CASSPPSGKSTDTQYF. Full variable domain (rest looked up from reference TRBV28 and TRBJ2-3): DVKVTQSSRYLVKRTGEKVFLECVQDMDHENMFWYRQDPGLGLRLIYFSYDVKMKEKGDIPEGYSVSREKKERFSLILESASTNQTSMYLCASSPPSGKSTDTQYFGPGTRLTVL.

V gene TRBV15 combines with J gene TRBJ2-3, with 12 bases matching TRBD2. The CDR3 is made up of 16 amino acids. Germline CDR1 reads LNHNV; CDR2 reads YYDKDF (reference sequence). Trimming took 4 bases from V and 2 from J; bases not matched to a gene: 4. CDR3 nucleotides: TGTGCCACCAGCACAAGACTAGCGGGAGTCACAGATACGCAGTATTTT. Translated: CATSTRLAGVTDTQYF.

V gene TRBV30 combines with J gene TRBJ2-1; 7 bases are shared with TRBD2. CDR1 is GTSNPN and CDR2 is SVGIG in the germline V gene (reference sequence). CDR3 length: 13 amino acids. Unmatched junction bases numbered 4, after V lost 8 bases and J lost 0 bases. The CDR3 DNA reads TGTGCCCGAGAGCGGGGCTCCTACAATGAGCAGTTCTTC. Translated: CARERGSYNEQFF.

The rearrangement uses TRBV5-4 and TRBJ2-7, with 8 bases aligning to TRBD1. Germline V gene sequence: CDR1 SGHNT, CDR2 YYREEE (reference sequence). Trimming at V came to 4 bases and at J to 3 bases, leaving 6 bases not matched to a gene. CDR3 length equals 14 residues. CDR3 amino acids: CASSQDREVYEQYF. Written as DNA, the CDR3 is TGTGCCAGCAGCCAGGACAGGGAAGTCTACGAGCAGTACTTC.

The V call is TRBV6-1, the J call TRBJ2-3; maybe TRBD1 (6 bases). The germline V gene encodes CDR1 MNHNS and CDR2 SASEGT. This CDR3 is built from 13 residues. The V end lost 11 bases, the J end lost 1 base, and 13 bases lay between the germline ends. The CDR3 spells CAARGSGTDTQYF. The CDR3 DNA follows: TGTGCCGCCAGGGGCTCAGGCACAGATACGCAGTATTTT.

This rearrangement joins TRBV5-1 to TRBJ2-7; the D gene is possibly TRBD1 (6 bases). Trimming cost V 0 bases and J 4 bases, with 14 bases left between them. The CDR3 has 15 residues. CDR1 and CDR2 (germline): SGHRS, YFSETQ. The CDR3 region is CASSLEPGAEYEQYF. In nucleotides, the CDR3 is TGCGCCAGCAGCTTGGAGCCAGGGGCGGAGTACGAGCAGTACTTC.

The J gene is TRBJ2-3, the V gene TRBV7-9, with D uncertain. V was pared by 1 base and J by 4 bases, with 15 bases between. CDR3 length: 16 residues. The germline V gene encodes CDR1 SEHNR and CDR2 FQNEAQ (reference sequence). The CDR3 sequence is CASSLEFVKPSDTQYF. The CDR3 nucleotides are TGTGCCAGCAGCTTAGAATTTGTTAAGCCCTCAGATACGCAGTATTTT. Drawing the rest from reference TRBV7-9 and TRBJ2-3, the complete variable domain is DTGVSQNPRHKITKRGQNVTFRCDPISEHNRLYWYRQTLGQGPEFLTYFQNEAQLEKSRLLSDRFSAERPKGSFSTLEIQRTEQGDSAMYLCASSLEFVKPSDTQYFGPGTRLTVL.

V usage is TRBV28 and J usage is TRBJ1-2; D not certain. V was trimmed by 5 bases and J by 6 bases, leaving 7 bases between them. This CDR3 is 11 amino acids long. Germline V lookup: CDR1 MDHEN, CDR2 SYDVKM. The CDR3 nucleotides are TGTGCCAGCAGTCCCCGGGATGGCTACACCTTC. Translating gives CASSPRDGYTF.

V is TRBV28 and J is TRBJ2-1; TRBD2 agrees at 10 bases. Trimming took 7 bases from V and 9 from J; bases not matched to a gene: 12. Germline V gene data show CDR1 as MDHEN and CDR2 as SYDVKM. The CDR3 has 15 residues. Here the CDR3 DNA reads TGTGCCAGCACTAGCGAAGCGGGAGGGCTGGGTGAGCAGTTCTTC. Protein product: CASTSEAGGLGEQFF.

The chain combines TRBV7-6 with TRBJ2-5; 9 bases are a match to TRBD1. This CDR3 has 15 amino acids. The V gene end was trimmed by 5 bases and the J gene end by 5 bases; junction bases not matched to a gene: 9. Germline CDR1 and CDR2: SGHVS and FNYEAQ. CDR3 region: CASSRGTGNVETQYF. As DNA, the CDR3 is TGTGCCAGCAGCAGGGGGACAGGGAACGTGGAGACCCAGTACTTC.

This chain connects TRBV5-6 to TRBJ2-7, with D possibly being TRBD2 (6 bases). This CDR3 contains 15 residues. V lost 4 bases and J lost 0, with 14 bases in between. The germline gives CDR1 SGHDT, CDR2 YYEEEE. The CDR3 region has the DNA TGTGCCAGCAGCGGGGGACTGTTGAGCTCCTACGAGCAGTACTTC. It translates to CASSGGLLSSYEQYF.

The CDR3 coding sequence is TGTGCCACCAGCAGTCCCGGGACTAGCGGAGCCGGGGAGCTGTTTTTT. This sequence encodes CATSSPGTSGAGELFF. The chain joins TRBV15 to TRBJ2-2, with 11 bases lining up with TRBD2. The CDR3 spans 16 residues. Germline V gives CDR1 LNHNV, CDR2 YYDKDF (reference sequence). V lost 3 bases, J lost 6 bases, and 6 bases stayed unmatched.

The J gene is TRBJ2-7, the V gene TRBV10-3; D is possibly TRBD1 (6 bases). Trimming shortened V by 7 bases and J by 3 bases, and 19 bases separated the two germline ends. CDR1 is ENHRY, CDR2 SYGVKD, per germline. CDR3 size: 15 residues. The CDR3 is CAIKGGPLRIYEQYF. For the CDR3, the DNA is TGTGCCATCAAAGGGGGTCCACTGAGGATCTACGAGCAGTACTTC.